This TCR beta chain was captured by sequencing in a study of T cell repertoires in cytomegalovirus infection. TCRdb re-derived calls from the reads in MiXCR, one entry per CDR3 protein. The profile shows about 310,000 distinct CDR3 sequences, roughly a tenth of them singletons. The study, taken as a whole, reports: Clonotypes of TCR beta that were HLA-C-restricted and CMV-specific dominated the ex vivo response.

This clonotype was detected many times. The antigen remains undetermined. CDR3 length equals 15 residues. Trimming cost V 1 base and J 7 bases; bases outside gene matches: 8. Germline CDR1 SGHRS, CDR2 YFSETQ. The chain employs TRBV5-1 and TRBJ1-2, with 9 nucleotides matching TRBD1. The sequenced material came from PBMCs. The TCR originated in a human donor in good health (CMV status not recorded). Some clones in this sample may be carry-over from other donors' samples. CDR3 in DNA: TGCGCCAGCAGCTTGCCTCCGGGACAGGGCGTTGGCTACACCTTC. Translated: CASSLPPGQGVGYTF.